One sample yielded the 19 T cell receptor beta chains listed below, sequenced in a study of PD-1 blockade in classical Hodgkin lymphoma. No patient escaped relapse after autologous stem cell transplantation, and brentuximab vedotin exposure varied. Some clones are missing from TCRdb's copy, which holds only in-frame ones; the method was immunoSEQ multiplex PCR. This table has 20,000 to 25,000 clones, roughly 80% appearing once. The material was peripheral blood mononuclear cells (PBMCs), obtained before the second cycle of nivolumab. The receptor source for this set is a human donor with classical Hodgkin lymphoma.

The rearrangement links TRBV29-1 to TRBJ1-2; a weak D match, TRBD1 (5 bases). CDR3 length: 13 amino acids. Looked up from germline, CDR1 is SQVTM and CDR2 is ANQGSEA. Trimming stripped 3 bases from V and 4 bases from J, with 12 bases between. CDR3 coding DNA: TGCAGCGTTGACGGAGGGGTTCGCTATGGCTACACCTTC. Protein product: CSVDGGVRYGYTF.

The V gene is TRBV5-5, the J gene TRBJ1-1, with unresolved D. The CDR3 length is 14 residues. Trimming left V 3 bases short and J 0 bases short, with 9 bases between. CDR1 is SGHKS, CDR2 YYEKEE, per germline (reference sequence). The CDR3 is CASSSSFLNTEAFF. The CDR3 nucleotides read TGTGCCAGCAGCTCGTCATTTCTGAACACTGAAGCTTTCTTT. The variable domain in full, completed from reference TRBV5-5 and TRBJ1-1, reads DAGVTQSPTHLIKTRGQQVTLRCSPISGHKSVSWYQQVLGQGPQFIFQYYEKEERGRGNFPDRFSARQFPNYSSELNVNALLLGDSALYLCASSSSFLNTEAFFGQGTRLTVV.

This clone was observed once. V gene TRBV29-1 combines with J gene TRBJ2-7; D is perhaps TRBD2 (6 bases). Germline CDR1 SQVTM, CDR2 ANQGSEA. V lost 7 bases and J lost 3, with 7 bases in between. The CDR3 spans 10 residues. CDR3 sequence: CSGGDYEQYF. The CDR3 DNA follows: TGCAGCGGGGGGGACTACGAGCAGTACTTC.

The chain uses TRBV11-2 and TRBJ1-3; TRBD1 might be the D (6 bases). This CDR3 has 17 amino acids. Trimming pared 7 bases from V and 3 bases from J, leaving 22 bases between. Germline CDR1 is SGHAT and CDR2 is FQNNGV. The CDR3 sequence is CASTPYHPGVDGNTIYF. Written as DNA, the CDR3 is TGTGCCAGCACCCCCTACCATCCAGGGGTTGATGGAAACACCATATATTTT.

This chain joins TRBV27 and TRBJ2-1, with D possibly being TRBD2 (6 bases). With 5 bases removed from V and 1 base from J, the gap between germline ends came to 12 bases. The CDR3 length is 15 residues. Germline CDR1 is MNHEY and CDR2 is SMNVEV (reference sequence). The CDR3 here is CASSPWGVSYNEQFF. DNA for the CDR3: TGTGCCAGCAGTCCCTGGGGGGTATCCTACAATGAGCAGTTCTTC.

The rearrangement joins TRBV5-6 to TRBJ2-6; D is uncertain. The germline V and J ends were trimmed by 2 bases and 8 bases, with 8 bases remaining between them. Germline V gives CDR1 SGHDT, CDR2 YYEEEE. The CDR3 sequence is 13 residues long. The chain's CDR3 is CASSFTVTNVLTF. The CDR3 coding sequence is TGTGCCAGCAGCTTCACAGTTACCAACGTCCTGACTTTC.

This clone was picked up a small number of times. V gene TRBV19 combines with J gene TRBJ1-1; D perhaps matches TRBD1 (5 bases). The germline CDR1 and CDR2 sequences are LNHDA and SQIVND (reference sequence). The CDR3 contains 14 residues. Trimming stripped 3 bases from V and 1 base from J, with 9 bases between. CDR3 DNA sequence: TGTGCCAGTAGTATCCTAGGGGCGAACACTGAAGCTTTCTTT. It codes for CASSILGANTEAFF.

This sequence joins TRBV7-2 and TRBJ2-5, with unresolved D. The CDR3 totals 14 residues. Germline values: CDR1 SGHTA, CDR2 FQGNSA. V was trimmed by 1 base and J by 2 bases, leaving 8 bases between them. In DNA form, the CDR3 reads TGTGCCAGCAGCTTAGGCCCTTTTCAAGAGACCCAGTACTTC. The encoded protein is CASSLGPFQETQYF.

The chain has TRBV19 and TRBJ2-3, with D uncertain. CDR1 and CDR2 from the germline V gene are LNHDA and SQIVND (reference sequence). The CDR3 totals 16 residues. Trimming took off 1 base at V and 1 base at J, with 12 bases between the two ends. CDR3 amino acids: CASSIALGSGTDTQYF. The DNA for the CDR3 is TGTGCCAGTAGTATAGCCTTGGGCAGCGGCACAGATACGCAGTATTTT.

There are a few counts of this clone. The chain has TRBV4-2 and TRBJ2-3; 8 positions match TRBD2. Germline V gene data show CDR1 as LGHNA and CDR2 as YNFKEQ. V lost 2 bases and J lost 2; bases outside the gene matches: 9. The CDR3 has 17 residues. The CDR3 nucleotides read TGTGCCAGCAGCCAAAACGCTGGCGGGGGGAACACAGATACGCAGTATTTT. Its translation is CASSQNAGGGNTDTQYF.

The chain couples TRBV5-1 to TRBJ2-5; 9 positions agree with TRBD2. V lost 3 bases to trimming and J lost 2 bases; unmatched junction nucleotides: 5. This CDR3 has 15 amino acids. Germline CDR1 SGHRS, CDR2 YFSETQ. The CDR3 loop is CASSWGGGEQETQYF. The CDR3 DNA follows: TGCGCCAGCAGCTGGGGCGGGGGGGAACAAGAGACCCAGTACTTC.

This chain connects TRBV7-9 to TRBJ2-7; D is unresolved. Per the germline V gene, CDR1 is SEHNR and CDR2 is FQNEAQ (reference sequence). The CDR3 covers 14 residues. The germline V and J ends were trimmed by 1 base and 7 bases, with 14 bases remaining between them. The CDR3 sequence: CASSLGTQHWEQYF. CDR3 sequence (DNA): TGTGCCAGCAGCTTAGGGACCCAACATTGGGAGCAGTACTTC.

Judged by abundance, this clone is medium-sized. The chain joins TRBV7-9 to TRBJ2-2, with D perhaps matching TRBD1 (5 bases). This CDR3 is built from 12 residues. The germline V gene encodes CDR1 SEHNR and CDR2 FQNEAQ (reference sequence). Trimming cost V 5 bases and J 8 bases, with 9 bases left between them. In nucleotides, the CDR3 is TGTGCCAGCAGCCGCCCAGGGGGGGAGCTGTTTTTT. Protein: CASSRPGGELFF.

The gene calls are TRBV2 and TRBJ1-5, with TRBD1 matching over 9 bases. The CDR3 extends over 13 amino acids. V was pared by 6 bases and J by 6 bases, with 3 bases of the junction left unmatched. Germline lookup yields CDR1 SNHLY and CDR2 FYNNEI. The CDR3 loop reads CASRGQGVQPQHF. For the CDR3, the DNA is TGTGCCAGCAGGGGACAGGGAGTTCAGCCCCAGCATTTT.

The chain uses TRBV5-5 and TRBJ1-2, with D unresolved. V was cut by 0 bases and J by 9 bases, with 15 bases left in between. Per the germline V gene, CDR1 is SGHKS and CDR2 is YYEKEE (reference sequence). CDR3 length: 14 amino acids. The CDR3 loop reads CASSLAGRAGSYTF. CDR3 nucleotides: TGTGCCAGCAGCTTGGCGGGAAGGGCGGGGAGCTACACCTTC. Filled out from reference TRBV5-5 and TRBJ1-2, the complete variable domain reads DAGVTQSPTHLIKTRGQQVTLRCSPISGHKSVSWYQQVLGQGPQFIFQYYEKEERGRGNFPDRFSARQFPNYSSELNVNALLLGDSALYLCASSLAGRAGSYTFGSGTRLTVV.

The CDR3 DNA sequence: TGCGCCAGCAGCCAAGAAGGATATGGCTACACCTTC. Its translation: CASSQEGYGYTF. V and J are TRBV4-3 and TRBJ1-2, with D uncertain. CDR3 length: 12 amino acids. Germline-derived CDR1 and CDR2 are LGHNA and YSLEER. V was shortened by 0 bases and J by 5 bases, with 4 bases between the two germline ends.

The chain employs TRBV11-2 and TRBJ1-5; TRBD1 might be the D (6 bases). The CDR3 is 15 residues long. Per germline, CDR1 SGHAT and CDR2 FQNNGV. Trimming removed 4 bases at V and 7 bases at J, with 17 bases between. The CDR3 DNA is TGTGCCAGCAGCTCCCAGGCAGGGGAAGAGCAGCCCCAGCATTTT. This codes for CASSSQAGEEQPQHF.

The chain carries TRBV5-4 and TRBJ2-5, with D possibly TRBD1 on 6 matching bases. Deletions cut 0 bases from V and 4 bases from J, with 10 bases between. The CDR3 sequence is 14 residues long. Germline V lookup: CDR1 SGHNT, CDR2 YYREEE (reference sequence). CDR3 coding DNA: TGTGCCAGCAGCTTGGTGGGGGCGGGAGAGACCCAGTACTTC. Protein: CASSLVGAGETQYF. Filled out from reference TRBV5-4 and TRBJ2-5, the complete variable domain reads ETGVTQSPTHLIKTRGQQVTLRCSSQSGHNTVSWYQQALGQGPQFIFQYYREEENGRGNFPPRFSGLQFPNYSSELNVNALELDDSALYLCASSLVGAGETQYFGPGTRLLVL.

The J gene is TRBJ2-3, the V gene TRBV5-8; D is undetermined. The CDR3 consists of 11 residues. V lost 1 base, J lost 7 bases, and 4 bases lay in between. Per the germline V gene, CDR1 is SGHTS and CDR2 is YDEGEE. This chain's CDR3 is CASSLKNTQYF. CDR3 coding DNA: TGTGCCAGCAGCTTGAAGAATACGCAGTATTTT.